This T cell receptor beta chain derives from a study of Ad26.COV2.S vaccination and SARS-CoV-2 variants. Sequencing was performed with immunoSEQ multiplex PCR; in TCRdb, only in-frame clones are kept and a portion is missing. The table includes 300,000 to 400,000 clones, around 86% detected once. For this clone: Its antigen is unidentified.

Study-level results: Breadth measured for non-spike TCRs was similar across vaccine and placebo recipients.

The CDR3 length is 14 residues. V was clipped by 1 base and J by 1 base, with 7 bases between them. Germline lookup yields CDR1 LGHNA and CDR2 YNFKEQ. Treatment defined: around 19 received Ad26.COV2.S at low or high dose, single or two shots; about 5 received placebo; per-sample allocation not given. Day 63 after the first injection of vaccine or placebo was the sampling time. The rearrangement links TRBV4-2 to TRBJ1-1; TRBD1 is a possible D gene (5 bases). The sample was peripheral blood, taken in a trial of Ad26.COV2.S vaccine versus placebo. The sequence was obtained from a person between 18 and 65 years old who received the Ad26.COV2.S COVID-19 vaccine or a placebo. In nucleotides, the CDR3 is TGTGCCAGCAGCCAAGGGGGCGAGAACACTGAAGCTTTCTTT. This codes for CASSQGGENTEAFF.